The T cell receptor beta chain described here comes from a study of blood T cell repertoires in COVID-19. This CDR3 spans 17 amino acids. The V end lost 5 bases, the J end lost 5 bases, and 24 bases lay between the germline ends. CDR1 is SGHAT and CDR2 is FQNNGV in the germline V gene. Original processing methods: Amplification of reference gene primers provided the estimated nucleated cell counts. The table came from immunoSEQ multiplex PCR; TCRdb's copy has only in-frame clones and leaves some out. V, J and clone size were drawn from that table, and D and trimming were deduced from the DNA. The sample has around 95,000 clones, roughly 80% seen once.

The specimen sequenced was peripheral blood. The sequence derives from a woman older than 75 with acute or convalescent COVID-19. The J gene is TRBJ1-2, the V gene TRBV11-2; D gene ambiguous. CDR3: CASSRRGVASTGYGYTF. For the CDR3, the DNA is TGTGCCAGCAGCCGACGCGGGGTGGCATCGACGGGGTATGGCTACACCTTC. Filled out from reference TRBV11-2 and TRBJ1-2, the complete variable domain reads EAGVAQSPRYKIIEKRQSVAFWCNPISGHATLYWYQQILGQGPKLLIQFQNNGVVDDSQLPKDRFSAERLKGVDSTLKIQPAKLEDSAVYLCASSRRGVASTGYGYTFGSGTRLTVV.